This T cell receptor (beta chain) appears in the sequencing data of a study of blood T cell repertoires in COVID-19. For the study at large: In each case, the material was cDNA or gDNA derived from T cells, B-cell-depleted T cells, or PBMCs.

The V gene's germline CDR1 is SGHRS and CDR2 YFSETQ. The CDR3 sequence is 17 residues long. V lost 4 bases and J lost 1; bases outside the gene matches: 12. The data were produced by immunoSEQ multiplex PCR, yet TCRdb's version contains in-frame clones alone and is incomplete. This sample has tens of thousands of clones, with around 68% found just once. The rearrangement links TRBV5-1 to TRBJ2-3; 7 bases match TRBD1. This receptor was identified in a woman between 70 and 85 years old with acute or convalescent COVID-19. Sequencing used peripheral blood. The CDR3 bases are TGCGCCAGCAGCGCCCCGGGGCAGGGGGATGGCACAGATACGCAGTATTTT. Its protein product is CASSAPGQGDGTDTQYF.